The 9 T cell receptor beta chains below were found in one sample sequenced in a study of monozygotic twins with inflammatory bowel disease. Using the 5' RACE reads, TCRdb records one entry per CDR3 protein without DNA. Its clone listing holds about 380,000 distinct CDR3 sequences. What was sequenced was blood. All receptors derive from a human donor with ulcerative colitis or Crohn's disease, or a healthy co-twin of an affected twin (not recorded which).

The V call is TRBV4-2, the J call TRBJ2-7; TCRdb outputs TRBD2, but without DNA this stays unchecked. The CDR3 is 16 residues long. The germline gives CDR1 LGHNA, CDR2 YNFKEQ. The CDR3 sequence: CASSQGRSGGIYEQYF.

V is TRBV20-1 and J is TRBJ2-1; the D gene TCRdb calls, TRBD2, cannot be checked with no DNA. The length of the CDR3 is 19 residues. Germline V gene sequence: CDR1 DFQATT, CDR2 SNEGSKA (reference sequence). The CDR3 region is CSAILMDPSGGSSYNEQFF.

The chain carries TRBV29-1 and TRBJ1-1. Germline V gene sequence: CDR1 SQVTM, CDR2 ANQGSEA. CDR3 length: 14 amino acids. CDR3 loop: CSVDSYGMNTEAFF.

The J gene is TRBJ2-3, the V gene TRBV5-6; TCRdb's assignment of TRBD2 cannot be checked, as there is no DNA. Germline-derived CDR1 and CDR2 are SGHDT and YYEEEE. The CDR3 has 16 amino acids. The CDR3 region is CASSLELAGRSDTQYF.

The CDR3 loop is CASYLLTGTYTEAFF. The chain links TRBV5-6 to TRBJ1-1; checking the TCRdb D call of TRBD1 is not possible without DNA. Germline assignment: CDR1 SGHDT and CDR2 YYEEEE. There are 15 residues in the CDR3.

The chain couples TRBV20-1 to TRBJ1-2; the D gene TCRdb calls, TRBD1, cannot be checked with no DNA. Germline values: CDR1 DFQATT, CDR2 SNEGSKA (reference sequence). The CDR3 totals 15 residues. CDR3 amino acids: CSAAPGGETNYGYTF.

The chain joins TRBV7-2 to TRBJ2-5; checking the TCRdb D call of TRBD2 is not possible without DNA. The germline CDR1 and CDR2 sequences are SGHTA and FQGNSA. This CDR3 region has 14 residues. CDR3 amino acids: CASSLQRGQETQYF. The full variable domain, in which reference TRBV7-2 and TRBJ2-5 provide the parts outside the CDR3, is GAGVSQSPSNKVTEKGKDVELRCDPISGHTALYWYRQSLGQGLEFLIYFQGNSAPDKSGLPSDRFSAERTGGSVSTLTIQRTQQEDSAVYLCASSLQRGQETQYFGPGTRLLVL.

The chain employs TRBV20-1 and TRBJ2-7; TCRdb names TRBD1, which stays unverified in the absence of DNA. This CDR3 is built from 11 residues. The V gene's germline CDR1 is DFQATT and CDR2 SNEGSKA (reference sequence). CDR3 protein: CSARGRAEQYF.

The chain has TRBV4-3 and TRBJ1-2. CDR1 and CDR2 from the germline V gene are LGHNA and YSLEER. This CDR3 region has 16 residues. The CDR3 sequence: CASSQDAGIGSYGYTF.